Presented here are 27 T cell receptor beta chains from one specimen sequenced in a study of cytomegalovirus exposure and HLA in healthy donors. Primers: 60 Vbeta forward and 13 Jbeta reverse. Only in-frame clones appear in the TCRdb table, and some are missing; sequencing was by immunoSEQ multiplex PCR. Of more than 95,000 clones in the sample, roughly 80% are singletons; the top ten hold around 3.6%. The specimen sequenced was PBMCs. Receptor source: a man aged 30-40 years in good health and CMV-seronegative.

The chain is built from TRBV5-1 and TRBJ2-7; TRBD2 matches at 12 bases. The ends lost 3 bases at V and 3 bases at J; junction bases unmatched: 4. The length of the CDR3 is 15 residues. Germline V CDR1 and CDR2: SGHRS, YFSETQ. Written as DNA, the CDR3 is TGCGCCAGCAGCTCCGGACTAGCGGGGCTCTACGAGCAGTACTTC. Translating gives CASSSGLAGLYEQYF.

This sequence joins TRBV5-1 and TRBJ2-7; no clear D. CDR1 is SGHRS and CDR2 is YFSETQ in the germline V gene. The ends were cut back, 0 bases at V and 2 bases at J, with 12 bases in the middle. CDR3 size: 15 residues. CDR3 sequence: CASSLGYSPTYEQYF. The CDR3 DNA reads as TGCGCCAGCAGCTTGGGGTACAGCCCAACCTACGAGCAGTACTTC.

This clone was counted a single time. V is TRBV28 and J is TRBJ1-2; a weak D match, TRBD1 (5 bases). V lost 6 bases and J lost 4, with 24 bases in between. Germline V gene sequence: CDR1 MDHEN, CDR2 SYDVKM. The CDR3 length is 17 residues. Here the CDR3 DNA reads TGTGCCAGCAGCCCCTCCGGGACGGGGACTTCTCCCTATGGCTACACCTTC. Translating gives CASSPSGTGTSPYGYTF.

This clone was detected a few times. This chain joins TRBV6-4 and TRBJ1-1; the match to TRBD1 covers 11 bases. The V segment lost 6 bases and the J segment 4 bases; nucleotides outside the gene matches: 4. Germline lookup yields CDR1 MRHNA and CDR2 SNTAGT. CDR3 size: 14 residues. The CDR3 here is CASSPGTGGTEAFF. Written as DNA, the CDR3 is TGTGCCAGCAGCCCCGGGACAGGGGGCACTGAAGCTTTCTTT.

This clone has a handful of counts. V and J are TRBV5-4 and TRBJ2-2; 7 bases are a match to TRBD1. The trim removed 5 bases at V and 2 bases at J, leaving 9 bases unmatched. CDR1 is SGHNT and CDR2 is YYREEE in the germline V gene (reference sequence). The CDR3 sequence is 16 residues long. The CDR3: CASRGPGQINTGELFF. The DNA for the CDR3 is TGTGCCAGCAGGGGGCCGGGACAGATTAACACCGGGGAGCTGTTTTTT.

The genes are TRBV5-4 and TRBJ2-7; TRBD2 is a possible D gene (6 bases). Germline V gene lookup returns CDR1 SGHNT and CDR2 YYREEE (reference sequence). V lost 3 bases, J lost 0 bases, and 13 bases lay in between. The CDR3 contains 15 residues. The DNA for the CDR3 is TGTGCCAGCAGCTCGGAGGGACTCAGCTCCTACGAGCAGTACTTC. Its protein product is CASSSEGLSSYEQYF.

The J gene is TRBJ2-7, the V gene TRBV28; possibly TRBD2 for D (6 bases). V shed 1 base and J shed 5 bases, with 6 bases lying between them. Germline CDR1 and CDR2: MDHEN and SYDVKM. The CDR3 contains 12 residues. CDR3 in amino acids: CASSLSGDEQYF. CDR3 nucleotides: TGTGCCAGCAGTTTATCGGGGGACGAGCAGTACTTC. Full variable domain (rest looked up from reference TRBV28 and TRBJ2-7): DVKVTQSSRYLVKRTGEKVFLECVQDMDHENMFWYRQDPGLGLRLIYFSYDVKMKEKGDIPEGYSVSREKKERFSLILESASTNQTSMYLCASSLSGDEQYFGPGTRLTVT.

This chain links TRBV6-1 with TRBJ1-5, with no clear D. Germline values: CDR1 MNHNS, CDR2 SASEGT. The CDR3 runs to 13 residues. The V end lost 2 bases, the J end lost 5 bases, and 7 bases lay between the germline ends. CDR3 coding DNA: TGTGCCAGCAGTGAAATTTCGGATCAGCCCCAGCATTTT. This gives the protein CASSEISDQPQHF.

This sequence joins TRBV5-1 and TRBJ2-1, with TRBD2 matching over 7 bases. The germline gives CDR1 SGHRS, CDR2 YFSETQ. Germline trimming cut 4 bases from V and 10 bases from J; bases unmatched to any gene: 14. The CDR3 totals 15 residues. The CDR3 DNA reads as TGCGCCAGCAGCCCTTCGACTAGCAATTTTAACGAGCAGTTCTTC. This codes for CASSPSTSNFNEQFF.

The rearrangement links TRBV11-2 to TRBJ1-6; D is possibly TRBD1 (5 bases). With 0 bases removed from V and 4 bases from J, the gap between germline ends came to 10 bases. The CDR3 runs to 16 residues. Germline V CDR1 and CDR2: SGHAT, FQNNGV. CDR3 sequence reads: CASSLEVSGYNSPLHF. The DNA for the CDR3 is TGTGCCAGCAGCTTAGAAGTTTCAGGGTATAATTCACCCCTCCACTTT.

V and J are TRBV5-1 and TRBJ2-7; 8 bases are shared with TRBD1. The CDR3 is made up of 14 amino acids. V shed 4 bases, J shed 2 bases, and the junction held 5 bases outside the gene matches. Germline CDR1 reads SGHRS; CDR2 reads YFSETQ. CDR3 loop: CASSIGQGTYEQYF. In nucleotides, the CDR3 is TGCGCCAGCAGCATCGGACAGGGTACCTACGAGCAGTACTTC.

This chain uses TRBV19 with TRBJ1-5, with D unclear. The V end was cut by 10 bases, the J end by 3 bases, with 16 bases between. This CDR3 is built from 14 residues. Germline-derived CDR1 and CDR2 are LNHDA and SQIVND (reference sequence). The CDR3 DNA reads TGTGCCACCAGGTGGGCTTTCGACAATCAGCCCCAGCATTTT. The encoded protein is CATRWAFDNQPQHF.

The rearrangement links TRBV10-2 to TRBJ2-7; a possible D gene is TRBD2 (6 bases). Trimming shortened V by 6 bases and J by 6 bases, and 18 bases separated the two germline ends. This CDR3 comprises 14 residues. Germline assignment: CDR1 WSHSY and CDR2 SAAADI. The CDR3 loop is CASSQGTPGGEQYF. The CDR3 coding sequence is TGCGCCAGCAGCCAAGGGACTCCAGGTGGCGAGCAGTACTTC.

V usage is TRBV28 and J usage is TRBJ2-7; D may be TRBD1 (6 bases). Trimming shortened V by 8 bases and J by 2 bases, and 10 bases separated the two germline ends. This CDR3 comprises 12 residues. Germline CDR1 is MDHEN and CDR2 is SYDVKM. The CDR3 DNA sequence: TGTGCCAGCTATGACAGGACCTACGAGCAGTACTTC. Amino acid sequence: CASYDRTYEQYF.

CDR3 coding DNA: TGCGCCAGCAGCTTGGCTGGGGGCGGCTACACCTTC. This translates into CASSLAGGGYTF. The rearrangement links TRBV5-1 to TRBJ1-2; D perhaps matches TRBD1 (6 bases). This CDR3 has 12 residues. V lost 0 bases and J 8 bases, leaving 8 bases between the germline ends. CDR1 is SGHRS, CDR2 YFSETQ, per germline.

The chain's CDR3 is CASSSQGANTIYF. The DNA for the CDR3 is TGTGCCAGCAGTTCACAGGGGGCGAACACCATATATTTT. The chain joins TRBV28 to TRBJ1-3; 9 positions agree with TRBD1. Germline V gives CDR1 MDHEN, CDR2 SYDVKM. The trim removed 4 bases at V and 7 bases at J, leaving 2 bases unmatched. The CDR3 length is 13 residues.

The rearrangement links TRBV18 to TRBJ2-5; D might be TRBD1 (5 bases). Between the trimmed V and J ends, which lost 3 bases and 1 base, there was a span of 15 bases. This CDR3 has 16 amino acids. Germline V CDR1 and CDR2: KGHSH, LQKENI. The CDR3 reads CASSPVRQTFQETQYF. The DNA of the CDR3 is TGTGCCAGCTCACCGGTTAGACAGACGTTCCAAGAGACCCAGTACTTC.

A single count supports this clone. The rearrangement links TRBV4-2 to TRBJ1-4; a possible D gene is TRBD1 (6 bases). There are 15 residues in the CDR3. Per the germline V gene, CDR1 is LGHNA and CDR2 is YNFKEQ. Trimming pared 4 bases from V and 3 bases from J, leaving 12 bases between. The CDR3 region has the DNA TGTGCCAGCAGCCCACAGGGTCCAGCTAATGAAAAACTGTTTTTT. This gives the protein CASSPQGPANEKLFF.

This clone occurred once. The DNA for the CDR3 is TGTGCCAGCAGTTACTCGCAGGCCGCGCACGGCTATGGCTACACCTTC. This sequence encodes CASSYSQAAHGYGYTF. This sequence joins TRBV6-5 and TRBJ1-2; D is uncertain. CDR3 length equals 16 residues. CDR1 is MNHEY and CDR2 is SVGAGI in the germline V gene. V lost 0 bases to trimming and J lost 4 bases, with 15 bases between them.

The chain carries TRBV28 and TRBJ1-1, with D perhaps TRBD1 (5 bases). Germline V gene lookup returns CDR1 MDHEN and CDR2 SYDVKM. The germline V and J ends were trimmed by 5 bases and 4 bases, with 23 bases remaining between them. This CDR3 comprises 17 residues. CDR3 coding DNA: TGTGCCAGCAGTCCCCCGTTAGACAGCGCCATGAGCACTGAAGCTTTCTTT. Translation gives CASSPPLDSAMSTEAFF.

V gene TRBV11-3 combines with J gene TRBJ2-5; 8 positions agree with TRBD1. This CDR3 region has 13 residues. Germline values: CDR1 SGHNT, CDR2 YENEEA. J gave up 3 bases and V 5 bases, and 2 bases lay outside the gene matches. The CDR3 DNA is TGTGCCAGCAGCCAGACAGGGGAAGAGACCCAGTACTTC. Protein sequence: CASSQTGEETQYF.

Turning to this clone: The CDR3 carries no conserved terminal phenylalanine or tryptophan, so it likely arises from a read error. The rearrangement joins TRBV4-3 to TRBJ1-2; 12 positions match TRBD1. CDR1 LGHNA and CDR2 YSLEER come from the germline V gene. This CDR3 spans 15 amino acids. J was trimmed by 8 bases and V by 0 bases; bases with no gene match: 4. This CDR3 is CASSQDRDRGRGYTL. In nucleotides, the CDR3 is TGCGCCAGCAGCCAAGATAGGGACAGGGGGCGCGGCTACACCCTC.

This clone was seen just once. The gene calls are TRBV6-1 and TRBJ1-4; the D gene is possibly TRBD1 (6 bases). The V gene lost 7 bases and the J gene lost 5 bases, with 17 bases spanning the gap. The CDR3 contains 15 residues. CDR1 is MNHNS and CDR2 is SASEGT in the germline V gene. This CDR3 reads CASIPPGGGNEKLFF. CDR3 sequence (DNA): TGTGCCAGCATTCCCCCGGGGGGCGGAAATGAAAAACTGTTTTTT.

CDR3 sequence (DNA): TGCGCCAGCAGCCAAGAGGGTACTAGCTCAACCCAGTACTTC. As protein: CASSQEGTSSTQYF. The V call is TRBV4-1, the J call TRBJ2-5, with a tentative D call TRBD2 (6 bases). Germline V gene lookup returns CDR1 MGHRA and CDR2 YSYEKL. The CDR3 has 14 residues. With 0 bases removed from V and 8 bases from J, the gap between germline ends came to 13 bases.

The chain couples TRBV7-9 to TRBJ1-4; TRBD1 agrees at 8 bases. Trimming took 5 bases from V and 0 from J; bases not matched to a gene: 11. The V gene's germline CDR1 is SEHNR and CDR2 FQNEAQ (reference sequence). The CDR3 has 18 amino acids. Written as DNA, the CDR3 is TGTGCCAGCAGCAAATTCCAGGGGGCGTTAACAACTAATGAAAAACTGTTTTTT. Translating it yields CASSKFQGALTTNEKLFF.

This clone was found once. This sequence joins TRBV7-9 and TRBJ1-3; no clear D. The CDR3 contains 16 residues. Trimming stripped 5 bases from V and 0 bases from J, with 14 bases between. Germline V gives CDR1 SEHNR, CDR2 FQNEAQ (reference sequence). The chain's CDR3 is CASSPTDQASGNTIYF. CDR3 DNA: TGTGCCAGCAGCCCCACAGATCAAGCCTCTGGAAACACCATATATTTT.

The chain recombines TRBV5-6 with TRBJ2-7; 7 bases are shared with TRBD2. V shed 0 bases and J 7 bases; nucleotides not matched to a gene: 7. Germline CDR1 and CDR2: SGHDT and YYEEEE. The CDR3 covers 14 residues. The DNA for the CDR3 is TGTGCCAGCAGCTTGGCGGGGGGTACTAGGGAGCAGTACTTC. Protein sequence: CASSLAGGTREQYF.